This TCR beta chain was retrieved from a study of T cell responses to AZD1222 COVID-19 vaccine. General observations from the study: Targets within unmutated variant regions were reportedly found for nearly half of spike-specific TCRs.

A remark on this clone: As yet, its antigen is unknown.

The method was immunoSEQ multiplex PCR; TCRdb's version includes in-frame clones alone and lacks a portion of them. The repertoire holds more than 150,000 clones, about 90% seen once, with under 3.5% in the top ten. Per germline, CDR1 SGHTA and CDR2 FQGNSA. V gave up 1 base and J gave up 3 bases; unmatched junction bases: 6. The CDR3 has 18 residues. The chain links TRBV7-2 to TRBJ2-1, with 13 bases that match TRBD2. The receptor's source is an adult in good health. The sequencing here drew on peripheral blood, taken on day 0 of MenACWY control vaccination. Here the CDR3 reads CASSLVLLAGGNYNEQFF. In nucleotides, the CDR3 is TGTGCCAGCAGCTTAGTTCTACTAGCGGGAGGGAACTACAATGAGCAGTTCTTC. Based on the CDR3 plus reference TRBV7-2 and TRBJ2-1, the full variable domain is GAGVSQSPSNKVTEKGKDVELRCDPISGHTALYWYRQSLGQGLEFLIYFQGNSAPDKSGLPSDRFSAERTGGSVSTLTIQRTQQEDSAVYLCASSLVLLAGGNYNEQFFGPGTRLTVL.